This T cell receptor (beta chain) emerged from a study of T cell responses to AZD1222 COVID-19 vaccine. Method: immunoSEQ multiplex PCR; TCRdb's copy keeps in-frame clones and lacks some. Of around 100,000 clones listed, around nine tenths are singletons. The CDR3 is 14 residues long. In germline, CDR1 is MDHEN, CDR2 SYDVKM. Unmatched junction bases numbered 2, after V lost 3 bases and J lost 0 bases. J is TRBJ2-7 and V is TRBV28, with 7 bases identical to TRBD1. This receptor was taken from an adult in good health. The source was peripheral blood, collected on day 0 of AZD1222 vaccination. Here the CDR3 DNA reads TGTGCCAGCAGTTTGGCAGGGGGCTCCTACGAGCAGTACTTC. Translating gives CASSLAGGSYEQYF.